The entry below gives a single TCR beta chain sequence along with its context. The data originate from a study of T cells expressing NK-cell markers. Overall study: CD3+CD56+NKG2C+, CD3+CD56+NKG2C- and CD3+CD56-NKG2C+ T cells, once sorted, supplied the TCR beta repertoires. The authors sequenced eight donors, of whom seven were HCMV-seropositive and one was seronegative.

TCRdb reprocessed the 5' RACE reads and keeps a single row for each CDR3 protein, giving no DNA. The sample totals 200,000 to 300,000 distinct CDR3 sequences. The CDR3 length is 14 residues. The V gene is TRBV12-3 or TRBV12-4, the J gene TRBJ2-7; TCRdb calls TRBD1, which cannot be checked without DNA. The specimen was blood T cells: a sorted CD56 or NKG2C T cell subset, CD4+ or CD8+ T cells, or bulk PBMC T cells (not recorded which). This TCR came from a man younger than 35 in good health. This chain's CDR3 is CATGDRGNPYEQYF.